One sample yielded the 32 T cell receptor beta chains listed below, sequenced in a study of T cells in Graves' hyperthyroidism and ophthalmopathy. Researchers took RNA transcripts and amplified the TCR beta CDR3 regions from them. The TCR CDR3 was amplified in a first-round RT-PCR using the HTBI primer set. Each CDR3 protein is one row after TCRdb ran MiXCR on the multiplex PCR reads. The sample has roughly 740,000 distinct CDR3 sequences, less than 20% seen once. The sequencing sample was made of blood. These receptors all come from a man aged 18 to 29 with Graves' hyperthyroidism.

The V and J genes are TRBV29-1 and TRBJ1-1; 8 bases are a match to TRBD1. Germline CDR1 reads SQVTM; CDR2 reads ANQGSEA. This CDR3 is 14 amino acids long. V lost 5 bases to trimming and J lost 1 base; unmatched junction nucleotides: 6. CDR3 protein: CSVLRGLANTEAFF. The CDR3 DNA follows: TGCAGCGTTCTCAGGGGGCTGGCGAACACTGAAGCTTTCTTT. The full variable domain, completed using reference TRBV29-1 and TRBJ1-1, is SAVISQKPSRDICQRGTSLTIQCQVDSQVTMMFWYRQQPGQSLTLIATANQGSEATYESGFVIDKFPISRPNLTFSTLTVSNMSPEDSSIYLCSVLRGLANTEAFFGQGTRLTVV.

This clonotype appeared many times. The J gene is TRBJ2-1, the V gene TRBV24-1; possible D gene TRBD2, 5 bases. CDR3 length: 14 residues. V lost 4 bases to trimming and J lost 0 bases, with 6 bases between them. CDR1 is KGHDR, CDR2 SFDVKD, per germline. CDR3 DNA: TGTGCCACCAGTGAAGGGAGCTCCTACAATGAGCAGTTCTTC. Translating it yields CATSEGSSYNEQFF.

This clonotype was found many times. The chain has TRBV28 and TRBJ1-6, with 9 nucleotides matching TRBD1. V lost 5 bases and J lost 6; bases outside the gene matches: 11. The germline gives CDR1 MDHEN, CDR2 SYDVKM. This CDR3 comprises 17 residues. CDR3 region: CASSTPRKTGGNSPLHF. CDR3 DNA: TGTGCCAGCAGTACCCCACGTAAGACAGGGGGTAATTCACCCCTCCACTTT.

This clonotype was picked up many times. The chain recombines TRBV28 with TRBJ2-1; 12 bases match TRBD1. This CDR3 is built from 20 residues. Germline CDR1 and CDR2: MDHEN and SYDVKM. Germline trimming cut 6 bases from V and 6 bases from J; bases unmatched to any gene: 21. The CDR3 DNA sequence: TGTGCCAGCAGACAGGGACAGGGGGCGCGATATGCGGCGGCTGTCAATGAGCAGTTCTTC. Its protein product is CASRQGQGARYAAAVNEQFF.

This clonotype has a handful of counts. The CDR3 reads CSARGVEISNGYTF. In nucleotides, the CDR3 is TGCAGTGCTAGAGGTGTCGAAATCTCCAATGGCTACACCTTC. J is TRBJ1-2 and V is TRBV20-1; no definite D call. The CDR3 extends over 14 amino acids. The V gene's germline CDR1 is DFQATT and CDR2 SNEGSKA (reference sequence). Deletions cut 1 base from V and 6 bases from J, with 15 bases between.

J is TRBJ2-7 and V is TRBV25-1; D is tentatively TRBD1 or TRBD2 (5 bases each). V was shortened by 0 bases and J by 7 bases, with 10 bases between the two germline ends. This CDR3 comprises 13 residues. CDR1 MGHDK and CDR2 SYGVNS come from the germline V gene. The CDR3, as DNA: TGTGCCAGCAGTGAATACGGGGCGAGGGAGCAGTACTTC. Translating gives CASSEYGAREQYF.

The DNA of the CDR3 is TGCGCCAGCAGCCAAGAAAACGACGCTTGGGCGACTAGCGGGGGATATAATGAGCAGTTCTTC. It specifies CASSQENDAWATSGGYNEQFF. The V gene is TRBV4-3, the J gene TRBJ2-1; 12 bases match TRBD2. From germline, CDR1 is LGHNA and CDR2 YSLEER. V gave up 0 bases and J gave up 7 bases; unmatched junction bases: 19. The CDR3 extends over 21 amino acids.

This clonotype was observed many times. The CDR3 region has the DNA TGTGCCAGCAGCCCCCGCCTAGCGGGAGTCCGGGAGACCCAGTACTTC. Amino acids: CASSPRLAGVRETQYF. The chain recombines TRBV9 with TRBJ2-5; 10 bases line up with TRBD2. The CDR3 contains 16 residues. V dropped 4 bases and J dropped 5; count of bases not matched to a gene: 11. Looked up from germline, CDR1 is SGDLS and CDR2 is YYNGEE. Full variable domain (missing parts from reference TRBV9 and TRBJ2-5): DSGVTQTPKHLITATGQRVTLRCSPRSGDLSVYWYQQSLDQGLQFLIQYYNGEERAKGNILERFSAQQFPDLHSELNLSSLELGDSALYFCASSPRLAGVRETQYFGPGTRLLVL.

This rearrangement joins TRBV5-1 to TRBJ2-3; TRBD2 matches 7 bases. This CDR3 contains 15 residues. Per germline, CDR1 SGHRS and CDR2 YFSETQ. V dropped 1 base and J dropped 6; count of bases not matched to a gene: 8. The CDR3: CASSLRGRGEDTQYF. CDR3 nucleotide sequence: TGCGCCAGCAGCTTGCGCGGGAGAGGTGAGGATACGCAGTATTTT.

Here the CDR3 DNA reads TGCAGTGCTAGAGATGGGGGAGGAGGAGCTTTCTTT. Its translation: CSARDGGGGAFF. The genes are TRBV20-1 and TRBJ2-2, with a possible D match to TRBD1 (5 bases). The J call may be mistaken, given a closer DNA end match to TRBJ1-1. Germline-derived CDR1 and CDR2 are DFQATT and SNEGSKA (reference sequence). The CDR3 is 12 residues long.

This clonotype was seen a handful of times. The chain combines TRBV19 with TRBJ2-1, with 12 nucleotides matching TRBD2. Germline V gene sequence: CDR1 LNHDA, CDR2 SQIVND (reference sequence). The CDR3 sequence is 15 residues long. With V trimmed by 5 bases and J by 12 bases, 11 bases remained unmatched. As DNA, the CDR3 is TGTGCCAGTAGTCCCTCTCCCTCGACTAGCGGGGGGCAGTTCTTC. Its protein is CASSPSPSTSGGQFF.

The chain carries TRBV5-1 and TRBJ1-2, with D possibly TRBD1 on 6 matching bases. Germline V gene sequence: CDR1 SGHRS, CDR2 YFSETQ. V dropped 4 bases and J dropped 6 bases, with 13 bases sitting between them. The CDR3 is 13 amino acids. The CDR3 loop reads CASSLLGGDGYTF. The DNA for the CDR3 is TGCGCCAGCAGCCTCCTAGGGGGGGATGGCTACACCTTC.

This clonotype was recorded at least ten times. The V gene is TRBV20-1, the J gene TRBJ2-5; D might be TRBD2 (5 bases). Between the trimmed V and J ends, which lost 5 bases and 2 bases, there was a span of 15 bases. The CDR3 has 14 residues. Germline CDR1 DFQATT, CDR2 SNEGSKA (reference sequence). CDR3 sequence reads: CSAAFSGNQETQYF. CDR3 DNA sequence: TGCAGTGCTGCCTTTTCCGGGAATCAAGAGACCCAGTACTTC.

In this sample, this clonotype turned up a few times. The chain carries TRBV7-2 and TRBJ2-1; the D is unclear. The germline V gene has CDR1 SGHTA and CDR2 FQGNSA. This CDR3 spans 18 amino acids. The V and J ends lost 1 base and 0 bases respectively, with 16 bases between them. The CDR3 spells CASSLERDLPSSYNEQFF. The CDR3 DNA is TGTGCCAGCAGCTTAGAAAGAGACCTACCGAGCTCCTACAATGAGCAGTTCTTC.

The chain recombines TRBV3-1 with TRBJ1-2; D is unclear. Germline CDR1 LGHDT, CDR2 YNNKEL (reference sequence). CDR3 size: 13 residues. The V and J ends lost 3 bases and 4 bases respectively, with 9 bases between them. The CDR3 bases are TGTGCCAGCAGCCAGGGTTTACTCTATGGCTACACCTTC. Translation: CASSQGLLYGYTF.

The chain joins TRBV7-8 to TRBJ2-2; D is unresolved. The CDR3 totals 14 residues. V was cut by 6 bases and J by 6 bases, with 14 bases left in between. CDR1 SGHVS and CDR2 FQNEAQ come from the germline V gene. The CDR3 here is CASSTVAGAGELFF. The CDR3 region has the DNA TGTGCCAGCAGTACCGTCGCAGGCGCCGGGGAGCTGTTTTTT.

This clonotype was detected a few times. The chain has TRBV12-3 or TRBV12-4 and TRBJ2-2; D remains ambiguous. The CDR3 runs 14 residues. Trimming removed 2 bases at V and 4 bases at J, with 8 bases between. The CDR3 here is CASSLRISTGELFF. CDR3 coding DNA: TGTGCCAGCAGTTTAAGAATATCCACCGGGGAGCTGTTTTTT.

Concerning this clonotype itself: This clone may be a read error of a much larger clone one base away. The chain combines TRBV30 with TRBJ1-2; D remains ambiguous. CDR1 is GTSNPN and CDR2 is SVGIG in the germline V gene (reference sequence). The CDR3 extends over 14 amino acids. The CDR3 DNA reads TGTGCCTGGAGTAATGAGGAAACAGACTATGGCCACACCTTC. Amino acids: CAWSNEETDYGHTF.

The table lists this clonotype with many counts. The V and J genes are TRBV7-9 and TRBJ2-5; no definite D call. V lost 5 bases, J lost 7 bases, and 8 bases lay in between. CDR1 is SEHNR and CDR2 is FQNEAQ in the germline V gene (reference sequence). CDR3 length: 11 amino acids. The CDR3 sequence is CASSASGTQYF. CDR3 coding DNA: TGTGCCAGCAGCGCCTCGGGGACCCAGTACTTC.

This clonotype was detected only a few times. The J gene is TRBJ2-2, the V gene TRBV20-1; D not certain. The CDR3 is 14 amino acids. In germline, CDR1 is DFQATT, CDR2 SNEGSKA (reference sequence). With 2 bases removed from V and 4 bases from J, the gap between germline ends came to 11 bases. This chain's CDR3 is CSARRRAFTGELFF. The CDR3 DNA reads TGCAGTGCTAGACGAAGGGCGTTCACCGGGGAGCTGTTTTTT.

This rearrangement joins TRBV20-1 to TRBJ2-1, with 9 bases lining up with TRBD2. Losses at the gene ends were 6 bases for V and 8 bases for J; bases not matched to a gene: 5. This CDR3 is 12 amino acids long. Looked up from germline, CDR1 is DFQATT and CDR2 is SNEGSKA (reference sequence). The CDR3, as DNA: TGCAGTGCCAATAGCGGGAGCGATGAGCAGTTCTTC. It encodes CSANSGSDEQFF.

This chain joins TRBV19 and TRBJ1-2, with TRBD1 matching 7 bases. The CDR3 runs to 14 residues. CDR1 is LNHDA and CDR2 is SQIVND in the germline V gene (reference sequence). V dropped 6 bases and J dropped 5; count of bases not matched to a gene: 9. The CDR3 DNA is TGTGCCAGTAGCCGAGGGGGCGTTTGGTATGGCTACACCTTC. Translated, it gives CASSRGGVWYGYTF. Variable domain in full (rest from reference TRBV19 and TRBJ1-2): DGGITQSPKYLFRKEGQNVTLSCEQNLNHDAMYWYRQDPGQGLRLIYYSQIVNDFQKGDIAEGYSVSREKKESFPLTVTSAQKNPTAFYLCASSRGGVWYGYTFGSGTRLTVV.

The chain has TRBV6-2 or TRBV6-3 and TRBJ2-1, with TRBD2 matching over 13 bases. The V gene end was trimmed by 6 bases and the J gene end by 9 bases; junction bases not matched to a gene: 8. The V gene's germline CDR1 is MNHEY and CDR2 SVGEGT. CDR3 size: 15 residues. The CDR3 spells CASRRRLAGGGEQFF. CDR3 DNA sequence: TGTGCCAGCAGACGGAGACTAGCGGGAGGCGGTGAGCAGTTCTTC.

This clonotype was seen ten or more times. The chain combines TRBV18 with TRBJ2-2, with 9 bases aligning to TRBD1. This CDR3 contains 14 residues. Trimming at V came to 4 bases and at J to 5 bases, leaving 2 bases not matched to a gene. Germline lookup yields CDR1 KGHSH and CDR2 LQKENI. The CDR3 sequence is CASSRDRETGELFF. CDR3 nucleotides: TGTGCCAGCTCACGGGACAGGGAAACCGGGGAGCTGTTTTTT.

This chain joins TRBV4-1 and TRBJ2-7, with 7 bases that match TRBD1. V lost 3 bases to trimming and J lost 4 bases; unmatched junction nucleotides: 3. The germline gives CDR1 MGHRA, CDR2 YSYEKL. CDR3 size: 13 residues. CDR3 protein: CASSHPRGYEQYF. In nucleotides, the CDR3 is TGCGCCAGCAGCCACCCCAGGGGGTACGAGCAGTACTTC.

V gene TRBV7-8 combines with J gene TRBJ1-5; 9 bases agree with TRBD1. The junction had 8 bases not matched to a gene; V was cut back by 5 bases and J by 6 bases. The CDR3 has 15 residues. Germline loops: CDR1 SGHVS, CDR2 FQNEAQ. This CDR3 reads CASSLHGTGIQPQHF. The CDR3 bases are TGTGCCAGCAGCCTCCACGGGACAGGGATTCAGCCCCAGCATTTT.

This clonotype was detected many times. The rearrangement joins TRBV28 to TRBJ2-7; D possibly uses TRBD1 or TRBD2 (5 bases each). CDR1 and CDR2 (germline): MDHEN, SYDVKM. This CDR3 region has 16 residues. The germline V and J ends were trimmed by 7 bases and 0 bases, with 19 bases remaining between them. This chain's CDR3 is CASTPMWGPLSYEQYF. CDR3 DNA sequence: TGTGCCAGCACTCCCATGTGGGGACCCCTCTCCTACGAGCAGTACTTC. The complete variable domain, with remaining parts taken from reference TRBV28 and TRBJ2-7, reads DVKVTQSSRYLVKRTGEKVFLECVQDMDHENMFWYRQDPGLGLRLIYFSYDVKMKEKGDIPEGYSVSREKKERFSLILESASTNQTSMYLCASTPMWGPLSYEQYFGPGTRLTVT.

This clonotype was observed a few times. The V call is TRBV9, the J call TRBJ2-2; 7 bases agree with TRBD1. V lost 3 bases and J lost 1; bases outside the gene matches: 3. CDR1 is SGDLS, CDR2 YYNGEE, per germline. The CDR3 has 15 amino acids. CDR3: CASSAWDRNTGELFF. Written as DNA, the CDR3 is TGTGCCAGCAGCGCCTGGGACAGGAACACCGGGGAGCTGTTTTTT.

This clonotype was seen a few times. In DNA, the CDR3 is TGTGCCAGTAGTATAGATCCGATCGGACTAGCGGGAGGGTCGAACACCGGGGAGCTGTTTTTT. The encoded protein is CASSIDPIGLAGGSNTGELFF. The genes are TRBV19 and TRBJ2-2; 15 bases are shared with TRBD2. This CDR3 is 21 amino acids long. Losses at the gene ends were 0 bases for V and 0 bases for J; bases not matched to a gene: 8. From germline, CDR1 is LNHDA and CDR2 SQIVND (reference sequence).

This chain links TRBV18 with TRBJ2-2; 9 bases align to TRBD2. This CDR3 is 17 amino acids long. Germline V gene data show CDR1 as KGHSH and CDR2 as LQKENI. The V gene end was trimmed by 6 bases and the J gene end by 4 bases; junction bases not matched to a gene: 12. The chain's CDR3 is CASSRPPGLAVTGELFF. Written as DNA, the CDR3 is TGTGCCAGCTCCCGCCCGCCGGGACTAGCCGTCACCGGGGAGCTGTTTTTT.

The gene calls are TRBV7-9 and TRBJ2-1; D may be TRBD1 or TRBD2 (6 bases each). Looked up from germline, CDR1 is SEHNR and CDR2 is FQNEAQ (reference sequence). Deletions cut 6 bases from V and 8 bases from J, with 17 bases between. The CDR3 is 14 amino acids. In DNA, the CDR3 is TGTGCCAGCAGGCCCGGGGGCCGAGTCGATGAGCAGTTCTTC. This gives the protein CASRPGGRVDEQFF.

The V and J genes are TRBV7-8 and TRBJ2-2; D possibly matches TRBD1 or TRBD2 (5 bases each). Germline V lookup: CDR1 SGHVS, CDR2 FQNEAQ. The CDR3 length is 14 residues. The germline V and J ends were trimmed by 4 bases and 3 bases, with 9 bases remaining between them. The DNA for the CDR3 is TGTGCCAGCAGCTGGGGACCCGACACCGGGGAGCTGTTTTTT. This gives the protein CASSWGPDTGELFF.